These 2 T cell receptor beta chains came from one sample sequenced in a study of tumor-infiltrating lymphocytes in primary liver carcinoma. From approximately 0.5 ug of total RNA, TCR beta-specific cDNA was reverse-transcribed using a constant-region primer. Libraries of TCR beta came from three nested multiplex PCR rounds with slightly modified ARM-PCR. Both of the initial two PCR rounds ran for 10 cycles and employed TRBV1-TRBV30 forward primers alongside a C-beta reverse primer. TCRdb called the multiplex PCR reads again in MiXCR, with one record for every CDR3 protein. The data contain 100,000 to 120,000 distinct CDR3 sequences, around 84% of them singletons. Joint extraction of RNA and DNA used roughly 20-33 mg of bulk tissue that was unsorted. The material sequenced was liver tumor tissue from sampling region 3. Subset meaning: tumor region T3, left-lateral pole. The receptor set was obtained from a man in his forties with primary liver carcinoma and hepatitis B virus infection.

As for this clonotype: A junction boundary mismatches the germline segment, possibly from a read error. The chain is built from TRBV6-2 or TRBV6-3 and TRBJ1-1, with D possibly being TRBD1 (5 bases). CDR3 length: 12 residues. Germline V gives CDR1 MNHEY, CDR2 SVGEGT. CDR3 DNA: TGTGTCAGCAGGACACGTAACACTGAAGCTTGCTTT. As protein: CVSRTRNTEACF.

Turning to this clonotype: Compared with germline, one end of the junction differs, possibly owing to a read error. The chain is built from TRBV5-1 and TRBJ2-5; D call uncertain. CDR1 is SGHRS and CDR2 is YFSETQ in the germline V gene. The CDR3 covers 15 residues. CDR3 in amino acids: CASSFPWRNQVTQYF. The CDR3, as DNA: TGCGCCAGCAGCTTCCCCTGGCGGAACCAAGTGACCCAGTACTTC.